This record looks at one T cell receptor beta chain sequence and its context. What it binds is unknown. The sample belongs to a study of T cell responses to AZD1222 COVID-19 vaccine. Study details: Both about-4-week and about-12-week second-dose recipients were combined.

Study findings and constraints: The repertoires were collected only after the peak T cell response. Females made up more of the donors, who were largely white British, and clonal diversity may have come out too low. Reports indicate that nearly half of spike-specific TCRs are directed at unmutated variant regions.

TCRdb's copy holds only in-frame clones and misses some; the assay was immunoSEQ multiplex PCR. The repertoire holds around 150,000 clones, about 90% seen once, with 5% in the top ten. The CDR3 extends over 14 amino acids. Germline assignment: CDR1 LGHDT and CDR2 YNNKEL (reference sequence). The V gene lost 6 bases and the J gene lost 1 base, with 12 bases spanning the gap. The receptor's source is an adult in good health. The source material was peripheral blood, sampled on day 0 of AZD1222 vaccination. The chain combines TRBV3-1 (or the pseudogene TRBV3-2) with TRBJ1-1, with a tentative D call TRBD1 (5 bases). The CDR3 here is CASSHPGGNTEAFF. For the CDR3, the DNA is TGTGCCAGCAGTCACCCGGGGGGGAACACTGAAGCTTTCTTT.